This T cell receptor beta chain was sequenced during a study of long-term antiretroviral therapy in people with HIV. Survey-level immunoSEQ v3.0 assays were run. Libraries were prepared by immunoSEQ multiplex PCR; TCRdb keeps only in-frame clonotypes and omits some of them. The sample includes around 19,000 clones, approximately 87% of them seen just once. Germline CDR1 is MDHEN and CDR2 is SYDVKM. The CDR3 is 14 residues long. V was cut by 7 bases and J by 0 bases, with 12 bases left in between. Roughly 0.85-11 million cryopreserved PBMC were held in samples before DNA extraction. This chain uses TRBV28 with TRBJ1-1; D not resolved. The material was unsorted PBMCs, obtained 2.6 years after starting antiretroviral therapy. The sequence was obtained from a woman aged 45-65 years with HIV. The CDR3: CASIFNEMNTEAFF. Here the CDR3 DNA reads TGTGCCAGCATATTCAACGAGATGAACACTGAAGCTTTCTTT.